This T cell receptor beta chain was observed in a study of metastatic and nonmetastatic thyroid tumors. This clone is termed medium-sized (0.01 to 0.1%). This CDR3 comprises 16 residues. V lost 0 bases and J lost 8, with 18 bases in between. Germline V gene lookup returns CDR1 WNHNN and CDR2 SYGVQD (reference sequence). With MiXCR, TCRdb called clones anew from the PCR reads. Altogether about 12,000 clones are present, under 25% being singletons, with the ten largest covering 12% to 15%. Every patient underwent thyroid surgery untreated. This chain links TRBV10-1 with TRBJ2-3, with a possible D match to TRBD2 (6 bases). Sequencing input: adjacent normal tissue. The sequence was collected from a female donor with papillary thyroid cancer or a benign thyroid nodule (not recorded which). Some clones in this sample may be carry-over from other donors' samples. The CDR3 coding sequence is TGCGCCAGCAGTGAGTCAGGAGGGACCCAGCAGGGTACGCAGTATTTT. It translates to CASSESGGTQQGTQYF.